The rows below give T cell receptor beta chains drawn from one sample of a study of identical twins. Each CDR3 protein is one row after TCRdb ran MiXCR on the 5' RACE reads. The table records 400,000 to 600,000 distinct CDR3 sequences, around 22% of them present only once. A further study also used this sample, focusing on yellow fever vaccine responses in identical twins.

Sequencing was done on a sample of CD4+ T cells sorted from blood. The receptor source for this set is a woman aged 18-29 years in good health. Both conserved end residues are part of each CDR3. Each record gives: CDR3 protein, CDR3 DNA, clone size, D gene, J gene, V gene. The D gene is left open where the match is weak. Rows give clone size only sometimes, using once, few, many, or a class for an expanded clone.

CASSKARVTEAFF | TGTGCCAGCAGCAAAGCCCGCGTCACTGAAGCTTTCTTT | NA | NA | TRBJ1-1 | TRBV7-2
CASRAKGQSTDTQYF | TGTGCCAGCAGGGCTAAAGGCCAGAGCACAGATACGCAGTATTTT | NA | NA | TRBJ2-3 | TRBV7-9
CASSRPDTNTEAFF | TGCGCCAGCAGTCGCCCGGACACGAACACTGAAGCTTTCTTT | once | NA | TRBJ1-1 | TRBV23-1
CASSFRDPSYNEQFF | TGCGCCAGCAGCTTCCGGGACCCCAGTTACAATGAGCAGTTCTTC | few | NA | TRBJ2-1 | TRBV5-1
CSVWAGELFF | TGCAGTGTCTGGGCCGGGGAGCTGTTTTTT | NA | NA | TRBJ2-2 | TRBV20-1
CATSRSAAGPPGNTIYF | TGTGCCACCAGCAGATCGGCCGCAGGGCCCCCGGGAAACACCATATATTTT | few | NA | TRBJ1-3 | TRBV15
CASSYSLAEYNEQFF | TGTGCCAGCAGTTACAGTCTAGCGGAGTACAATGAGCAGTTCTTC | NA | TRBD2 | TRBJ2-1 | TRBV6-5
CASMTLGNEQFF | TGTGCCAGCATGACATTGGGCAATGAGCAGTTCTTC | NA | NA | TRBJ2-1 | TRBV6-1
CASKRDGQNEQFF | TGTGCCAGCAAAAGGGACGGACAAAATGAGCAGTTCTTC | NA | NA | TRBJ2-1 | TRBV3-1
CASSNTGTGRGHGYTF | TGTGCCAGCAGCAATACCGGCACAGGGAGGGGTCATGGCTACACCTTC | few | NA | TRBJ1-2 | TRBV5-8
CASKAGAGQPQHF | TGTGCCAGCAAGGCGGGCGCGGGCCAGCCCCAGCATTTT | many | NA | TRBJ1-5 | TRBV12-3/TRBV12-4
CASTKGDRFQETQYF | TGTGCCAGCACCAAAGGGGACAGATTCCAAGAGACCCAGTACTTC | many | TRBD1 | TRBJ2-5 | TRBV11-2
CAISEALGGTGELFF | TGTGCCATCAGTGAGGCCCTTGGAGGCACCGGGGAGCTGTTTTTT | NA | NA | TRBJ2-2 | TRBV10-3
CASREGWANEQFF | TGTGCCAGCAGGGAGGGGTGGGCCAATGAGCAGTTCTTC | NA | NA | TRBJ2-1 | TRBV25-1
CSASRDREHEKLFF | TGCAGTGCTAGCCGGGACAGGGAGCACGAAAAACTGTTTTTT | few | TRBD1 | TRBJ1-4 | TRBV20-1
CASEYYRGSEAFF | TGTGCCAGCGAATATTACAGGGGGTCTGAAGCTTTCTTT | NA | TRBD1 | TRBJ1-1 | TRBV6-1